The T cell receptor beta chain described here comes from a study of cytomegalovirus exposure and HLA in healthy donors. Findings of the study overall: Association of a missense DCLRE1C variant with TCR beta V- and J-gene trimming was reported in a later analysis. It was assumed in the presence/absence analyses that sequencing depth was roughly uniform across donors.

It was healthy bone marrow donors who served as donors. A note on this clone: Its antigen remains unidentified.

V trimming: 5 bases; J trimming: 6 bases; junction bases outside the gene matches: 12. The germline CDR1 and CDR2 sequences are SGHVS and FQNEAQ. CDR3 size: 17 residues. Use of 60 Vbeta and 13 Jbeta primers characterized the PCR. Here immunoSEQ multiplex PCR was the method, and the copy in TCRdb shows in-frame clones only, minus some. This sample has about 140,000 clones, with less than 85% found just once. Sequenced sample: PBMCs. The sequence derives from a man aged 35 to 55 in good health and CMV-seropositive. The V call is TRBV7-8, the J call TRBJ2-3, with 12 bases identical to TRBD2. CDR3 nucleotides: TGTGCCAGCAGCCCACTGACTAGCGGGGGCCTCCACGATACGCAGTATTTT. Its translation: CASSPLTSGGLHDTQYF.